The T cell receptor beta chain described here comes from a study of cytomegalovirus exposure and HLA in healthy donors. For this clone: The same CDR3 also results from other DNA sequences found in this sample.

Per germline, CDR1 SNHLY and CDR2 FYNNEI. With V trimmed by 5 bases and J by 4 bases, 3 bases remained unmatched. The length of the CDR3 is 15 residues. 13 Jbeta primers and 60 Vbeta primers were used for the PCR. Data came from immunoSEQ multiplex PCR; TCRdb stores just in-frame clones and leaves some out. The repertoire holds approximately 170,000 clones, with 70% to 80% as singletons. Sequenced sample: PBMCs. The sequence was obtained from a woman between 25 and 40 years old in good health and CMV-seropositive. This chain uses TRBV2 with TRBJ2-5; 14 nucleotides line up with TRBD2. The CDR3 protein is CASSRLAGGRETQYF. The CDR3 coding sequence is TGTGCCAGCAGTCGACTAGCGGGGGGGCGAGAGACCCAGTACTTC.